This TCR beta chain was recorded in a study of control samples from healthy donors and cancer patients. TCRdb's copy holds only in-frame clones and misses some; the assay was immunoSEQ multiplex PCR. The data hold around 42,000 clones, with roughly 85% observed a single time. The material sequenced was blood. The source of this sequence is a man between 60 and 75 years old in good health.

The CDR3 reads CSVSRQGSYNEQFF. DNA for the CDR3: TGCAGCGTCTCCCGACAGGGGTCCTACAATGAGCAGTTCTTC. This chain links TRBV29-1 with TRBJ2-1; 8 nucleotides match TRBD1. V lost 6 bases to trimming and J lost 1 base; unmatched junction nucleotides: 5. This CDR3 has 14 amino acids. Germline V gives CDR1 SQVTM, CDR2 ANQGSEA.